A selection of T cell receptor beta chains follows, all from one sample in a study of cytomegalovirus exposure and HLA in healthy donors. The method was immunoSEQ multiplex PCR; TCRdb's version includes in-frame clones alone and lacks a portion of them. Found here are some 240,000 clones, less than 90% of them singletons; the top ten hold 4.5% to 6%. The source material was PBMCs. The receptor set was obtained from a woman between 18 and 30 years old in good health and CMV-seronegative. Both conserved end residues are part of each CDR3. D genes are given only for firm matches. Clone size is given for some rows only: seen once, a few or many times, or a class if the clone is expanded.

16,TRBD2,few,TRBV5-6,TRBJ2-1,TGTGCCAGCAGCCCCGGTATAGCGGGCATCTCCAATGAGCAGTTCTTC,CASSPGIAGISNEQFF
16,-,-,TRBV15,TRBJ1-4,TGTGCCACCAGCAGACTCCGGGGGGGGCGGGATGAAAAACTGTTTTTT,CATSRLRGGRDEKLFF
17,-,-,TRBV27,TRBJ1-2,TGTGCCAGCAGTTTATCAGGGGGGCTAGTCGAATTTCGTGGCTACACCTTC,CASSLSGGLVEFRGYTF
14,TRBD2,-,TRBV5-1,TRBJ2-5,TGCGCCAGCAGCTCTAGCGGGGCAGAAGAGACCCAGTACTTC,CASSSSGAEETQYF
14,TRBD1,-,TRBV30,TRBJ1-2,TGTGCCTGGAGCTTCGACAGGGGTTACTATGGCTACACCTTC,CAWSFDRGYYGYTF
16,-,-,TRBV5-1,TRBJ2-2,TGCGCCAGCACCCCATGGTGGGATCCGAACACCGGGGAGCTGTTTTTT,CASTPWWDPNTGELFF
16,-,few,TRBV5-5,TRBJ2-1,TGTGCCAGCAGCTTGACAGGGAGTATCGCCTACAATGAGCAGTTCTTC,CASSLTGSIAYNEQFF
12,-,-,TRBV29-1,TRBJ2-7,TGCAGCGTTCTCGGACAAGGTTACGAGCAGTACTTC,CSVLGQGYEQYF
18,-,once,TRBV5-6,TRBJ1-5,TGTGCCAGCAGCCGAATAATCGTGGGGGCCCGGGGCAATCAGCCCCAGCATTTT,CASSRIIVGARGNQPQHF
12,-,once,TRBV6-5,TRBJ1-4,TGTGCCAGCAGTCCGCCCGGGGGATTGCTGTTTTTT,CASSPPGGLLFF
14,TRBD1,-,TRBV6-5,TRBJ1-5,TGTGCCAGCAGGCCGGGACAGCGCAATCAGCCCCAGCATTTT,CASRPGQRNQPQHF
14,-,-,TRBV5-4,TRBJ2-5,TGTGCCAGCAGCTTGAGGGCAGACCAAGAGACCCAGTACTTC,CASSLRADQETQYF
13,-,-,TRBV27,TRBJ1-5,TGTGCCAGCAGTACCGTGCGCAATCAGCCCCAGCATTTT,CASSTVRNQPQHF
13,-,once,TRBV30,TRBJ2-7,TGTGCCTGGAGAGCAGGGAACGGCTACGAGCAGTACTTC,CAWRAGNGYEQYF
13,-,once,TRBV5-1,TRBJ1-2,TGCGCCAGCAGTCAAGACAGGAGCTATGGCTACACCTTC,CASSQDRSYGYTF
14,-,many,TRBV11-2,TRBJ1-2,TGTGCCAGCACCCAACCGGGGGGGCGAGGATCGTACACCTTC,CASTQPGGRGSYTF
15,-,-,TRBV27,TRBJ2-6,TGTGCCAGCAGCCCTCAGGCCTCTGGGGCCAACGTCCTGACTTTC,CASSPQASGANVLTF
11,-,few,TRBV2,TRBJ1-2,TGTGCCCCCGGGCACCAGGGTGGCTACACCTTC,CAPGHQGGYTF
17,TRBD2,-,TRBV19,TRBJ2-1,TGTGCCAGTAGTCCTGGACTAGCGGGGGGCTCCTACAATGAGCAGTTCTTC,CASSPGLAGGSYNEQFF
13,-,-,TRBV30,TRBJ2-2,TGTGCCTGGAGGGGCCTGAACACCGGGGAGCTGTTTTTT,CAWRGLNTGELFF
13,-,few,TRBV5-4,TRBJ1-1,TGTGCCAGCACCCTGGGTAGGGACACTGAAGCTTTCTTT,CASTLGRDTEAFF
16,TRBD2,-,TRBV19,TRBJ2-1,TGTGCCAGTAGTGTCCGACTAGCGGGAGTAAGCGATGAGCAGTTCTTC,CASSVRLAGVSDEQFF
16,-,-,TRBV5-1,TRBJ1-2,TGCGCCAGCCGAACCGACCTAGGGACCTGGGACTATGGCTACACCTTC,CASRTDLGTWDYGYTF
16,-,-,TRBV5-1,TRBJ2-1,TGCGCCAGCAGCTTAGACGGGTGGAGCTCCTACAATGAGCAGTTCTTC,CASSLDGWSSYNEQFF
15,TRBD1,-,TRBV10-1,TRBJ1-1,TGCGCCAGCAGTGCCGGGACAGCAATGAACACTGAAGCTTTCTTT,CASSAGTAMNTEAFF
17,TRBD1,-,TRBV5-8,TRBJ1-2,TGTGCCAGCAGCTCGGGACAGGGAGGGTCCGGGAACTATGGCTACACCTTC,CASSSGQGGSGNYGYTF
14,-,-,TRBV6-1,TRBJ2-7,TGTGCCAGCAGCAGGACTCCGGCGGAGGGCGAGCAGTACTTC,CASSRTPAEGEQYF
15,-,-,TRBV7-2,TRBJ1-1,TGTGCCAGCAGCTTAGCGGGCTTATTGAACACTGAAGCTTTCTTT,CASSLAGLLNTEAFF
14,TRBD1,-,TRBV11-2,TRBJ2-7,TGTGCCAGCAGCCTGGGACAGGTAGACTACGAGCAGTACTTC,CASSLGQVDYEQYF
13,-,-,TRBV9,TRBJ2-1,TGTGCCAGCAGCGTAGTATTAGCGAGCGAGCAGTTCTTC,CASSVVLASEQFF
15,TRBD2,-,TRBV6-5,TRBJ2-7,TGTGCCAGCAGTTACTCTGCTAGCGGAGCCTACGAGCAGTACTTC,CASSYSASGAYEQYF
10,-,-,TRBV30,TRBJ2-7,TGTGCCTGGAGGAGGGAGGAGCAGTACTTC,CAWRREEQYF
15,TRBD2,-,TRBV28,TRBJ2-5,TGTGCCAGCAGTCCTGGACTAGCGGACCAAGAGACCCAGTACTTC,CASSPGLADQETQYF
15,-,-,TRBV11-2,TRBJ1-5,TGTGCCAGCAGCCCCACCCGAGGGGCGAGTCAGCCCCAGCATTTT,CASSPTRGASQPQHF
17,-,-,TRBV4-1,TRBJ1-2,TGCGCCAGCAGCCAAGTTGCGGGCCGGCCGATAGTCTATGGCTACACCTTC,CASSQVAGRPIVYGYTF
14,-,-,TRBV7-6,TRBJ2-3,TGTGCCAGCAGCTCCCCCGGGCCAAAAGATACGCAGTATTTT,CASSSPGPKDTQYF
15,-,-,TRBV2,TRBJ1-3,TGTGCCAGCAGTTTACAGGGTGGCTCTGGAAACACCATATATTTT,CASSLQGGSGNTIYF
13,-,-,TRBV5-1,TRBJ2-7,TGCGCCAGCAGCTTTGAAGAGGCCTACGAGCAGTACTTC,CASSFEEAYEQYF
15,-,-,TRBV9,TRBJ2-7,TGTGCCAGCAGCGTAGACGGTGGGGCGGGGTACGAGCAGTACTTC,CASSVDGGAGYEQYF
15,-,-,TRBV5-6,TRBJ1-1,TGTGCCAGCAGCTTTTTCGGGACACGGAACACTGAAGCTTTCTTT,CASSFFGTRNTEAFF
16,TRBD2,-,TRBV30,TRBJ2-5,TGTGCCTGGAGGCGGGGACCGGGAGGGCCGGGGGAGACCCAGTACTTC,CAWRRGPGGPGETQYF
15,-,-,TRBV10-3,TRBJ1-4,TGTGCCATCAGTGACAAACAGTCCCCTAATGAAAAACTGTTTTTT,CAISDKQSPNEKLFF
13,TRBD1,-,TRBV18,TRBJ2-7,TGTGCCAGCTCACCCCTACGACAGGGAGAAAAGTACTTC,CASSPLRQGEKYF
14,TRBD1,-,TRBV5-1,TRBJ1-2,TGCGCCAGCGGACCAGACAGGGCCTCCTATGGCTACACCTTC,CASGPDRASYGYTF
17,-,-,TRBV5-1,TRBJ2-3,TGCGCCAGCAGCTTGGGGAGGGGGAAAGTTGGCACAGATACGCAGTATTTT,CASSLGRGKVGTDTQYF
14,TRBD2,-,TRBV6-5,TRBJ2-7,TGTGCCAGCAGAGCCTACGGGACTAGATACGAGCAGTACTTC,CASRAYGTRYEQYF
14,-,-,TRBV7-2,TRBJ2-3,TGTGCCAGCAGCTTACTGCCCTACACAGATACGCAGTATTTT,CASSLLPYTDTQYF
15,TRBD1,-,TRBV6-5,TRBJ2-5,TGTGCCAGCAGTTACCATCGACAGGGGAAAGAGACCCAGTACTTC,CASSYHRQGKETQYF
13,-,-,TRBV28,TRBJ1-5,TGTGCCAGCAGTTCGGAAAGTTTAAAGCCCCAGCATTTT,CASSSESLKPQHF
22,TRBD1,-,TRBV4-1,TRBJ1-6,TGCGCCAGCAGCCAAGTTAACCTATGGACAGGGGGCTCCAGCTCCTATAATTCACCCCTCCACTTT,CASSQVNLWTGGSSSYNSPLHF
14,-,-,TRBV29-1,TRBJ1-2,TGCAGCGTTGAGGCGGGGGCGACGTTAGATGGCTACACCTTC,CSVEAGATLDGYTF
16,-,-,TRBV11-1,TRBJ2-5,TGTGCCAGCAGCGGATACAGTGGGGACTTCTCAGAGACCCAGTACTTC,CASSGYSGDFSETQYF
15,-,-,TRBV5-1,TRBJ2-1,TGCGCCAGCAGACCGCTGGGGGGTCCCTACAATGAGCAGTTCTTC,CASRPLGGPYNEQFF
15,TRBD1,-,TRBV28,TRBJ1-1,TGTGCCAGCACCAATCCCAGGGGGAGGAGGACTGAAGCTTTCTTT,CASTNPRGRRTEAFF
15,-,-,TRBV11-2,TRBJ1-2,TGTGCCAGCAGCTTAGGGACGGAGCCTTCCTATGGCTACACCTTC,CASSLGTEPSYGYTF
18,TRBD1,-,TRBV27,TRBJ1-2,TGTGCCAGCAGGGGGACAGGGGAGGGAGAGGACTTTAACTATGGCTACACCTTC,CASRGTGEGEDFNYGYTF
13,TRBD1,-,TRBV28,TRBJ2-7,TGTGCCACGTCCGGGACAGGGTTGTCCGAGCAGTACTTC,CATSGTGLSEQYF